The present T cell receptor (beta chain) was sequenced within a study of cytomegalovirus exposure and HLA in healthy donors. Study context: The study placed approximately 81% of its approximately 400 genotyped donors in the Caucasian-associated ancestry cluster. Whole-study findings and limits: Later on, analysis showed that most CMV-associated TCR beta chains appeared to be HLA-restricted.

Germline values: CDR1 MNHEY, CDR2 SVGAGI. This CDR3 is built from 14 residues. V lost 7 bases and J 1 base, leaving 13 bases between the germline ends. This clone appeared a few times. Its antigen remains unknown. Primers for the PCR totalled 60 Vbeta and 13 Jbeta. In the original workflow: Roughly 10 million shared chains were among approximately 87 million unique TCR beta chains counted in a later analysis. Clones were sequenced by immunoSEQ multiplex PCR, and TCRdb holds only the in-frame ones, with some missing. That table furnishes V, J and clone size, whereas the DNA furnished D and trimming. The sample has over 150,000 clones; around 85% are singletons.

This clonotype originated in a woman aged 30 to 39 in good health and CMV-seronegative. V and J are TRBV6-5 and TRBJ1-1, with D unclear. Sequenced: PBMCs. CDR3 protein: CASTQRMPNTEAFF. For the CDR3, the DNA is TGTGCCAGCACCCAGAGGATGCCGAACACTGAAGCTTTCTTT.